This T cell receptor (beta chain) was found in a study of CD8 T cells in Susac syndrome. After extraction with the RNeasy kit, roughly 0.45 to 1 ug of the RNA was reverse transcribed using random hexamers. TCRdb processed the immunoSEQ multiplex PCR reads anew with MiXCR; each CDR3 protein has one entry. This table holds around 200,000 distinct CDR3 sequences, about 94% found once. CDR1 and CDR2 from the germline V gene are GTSNPN and SVGIG (reference sequence). The junction had 0 bases not matched to a gene; V was cut back by 5 bases and J by 2 bases. The CDR3 totals 12 residues. The specimen was CD4+ T cells from PBMCs. The receptor comes from a human donor with multiple sclerosis. This chain connects TRBV30 to TRBJ1-5, with 7 nucleotides matching TRBD1. DNA for the CDR3: TGTGCCTGGGGGACAGGCAATCAGCCCCAGCATTTT. It specifies CAWGTGNQPQHF.